The 10 T cell receptor beta chains in this list originate from one sample, sequenced in a study of shared clonotypes between healthy human individuals. The assay was immunoSEQ multiplex PCR, and TCRdb's table has in-frame clones only and misses some. Found here are 2.3 million or so clones, 90% to 95% of them singletons; the top ten hold 0.39%. What was sequenced was naive CD4+ T cells from PBMCs. The subset was: CD45RA+ positively selected. The source of these receptors is a man in his late teens or twenties in good health. Some clones in this sample may be carry-over from other donors' samples.

The V and J genes are TRBV7-2 and TRBJ1-6; D is unresolved. V was trimmed by 1 base and J by 7 bases, leaving 5 bases between them. The germline CDR1 and CDR2 sequences are SGHTA and FQGNSA. The CDR3 length is 13 residues. The DNA of the CDR3 is TGTGCCAGCAGCTTAGTCGAAAATTCACCCCTCCACTTT. Translating it yields CASSLVENSPLHF.

The genes are TRBV27 and TRBJ1-1, with 8 nucleotides matching TRBD1. Looked up from germline, CDR1 is MNHEY and CDR2 is SMNVEV (reference sequence). Losses at the gene ends were 6 bases for V and 6 bases for J; bases not matched to a gene: 6. This CDR3 has 13 amino acids. The CDR3 region is CASRLTGVAEAFF. Here the CDR3 DNA reads TGTGCCAGCAGGCTGACAGGGGTAGCTGAAGCTTTCTTT.

This clone was seen a few times. The CDR3 DNA reads TGCGCCAGCAGCTTGGCCAATGGAGTCACTGAAGCTTTCTTT. Amino acids: CASSLANGVTEAFF. This chain connects TRBV5-1 to TRBJ1-1, with D unresolved. The CDR3 is made up of 14 amino acids. Trimming took 0 bases from V and 4 from J, leaving 10 bases between them. Germline V lookup: CDR1 SGHRS, CDR2 YFSETQ.

The chain recombines TRBV5-4 with TRBJ2-4; possible D gene TRBD1, 5 bases. Germline V gene lookup returns CDR1 SGHNT and CDR2 YYREEE (reference sequence). V dropped 1 base and J dropped 6 bases, with 11 bases sitting between them. There are 14 residues in the CDR3. CDR3 nucleotides: TGTGCCAGCAGCTTGAAGGGGTTGGTAAACATTCAGTACTTC. It codes for CASSLKGLVNIQYF.

The chain recombines TRBV6-5 with TRBJ2-7; D may be TRBD2 (7 bases). Germline V gene sequence: CDR1 MNHEY, CDR2 SVGAGI. The CDR3 length is 12 residues. V gave up 4 bases and J gave up 7 bases, with 11 bases separating them. The CDR3 reads CASSSRGREQYF. The CDR3 nucleotides read TGTGCCAGCAGTTCGCGGGGGCGGGAGCAGTACTTC.

The chain couples TRBV2 to TRBJ2-7; 7 bases match TRBD2. CDR3 length equals 13 residues. The V segment lost 2 bases and the J segment 4 bases; nucleotides outside the gene matches: 2. Germline V gene lookup returns CDR1 SNHLY and CDR2 FYNNEI. The CDR3 here is CASSEWEGYEQYF. In DNA, the CDR3 is TGTGCCAGCAGTGAATGGGAGGGGTACGAGCAGTACTTC.

This chain joins TRBV5-1 and TRBJ2-1; D is unclear. In germline, CDR1 is SGHRS, CDR2 YFSETQ. V lost 1 base and J lost 5, with 10 bases in between. This CDR3 has 14 residues. The CDR3 DNA is TGCGCCAGCAGCTTGTCTTGGCCCAACAATGAGCAGTTCTTC. Its translation: CASSLSWPNNEQFF.

This sequence joins TRBV5-1 and TRBJ1-1; D remains ambiguous. The CDR3 has 15 residues. Trimming removed 4 bases from V and 4 bases from J, with 17 bases in between. Germline V CDR1 and CDR2: SGHRS, YFSETQ. The CDR3 nucleotides are TGCGCCAGCAGCCCCTGGGCCACCTCGGGCACTGAAGCTTTCTTT. Encoded protein: CASSPWATSGTEAFF.

The V gene is TRBV6-5, the J gene TRBJ2-7; TRBD2 aligns across 8 bases. Germline loops: CDR1 MNHEY, CDR2 SVGAGI. V trimming: 8 bases; J trimming: 5 bases; junction bases outside the gene matches: 5. This CDR3 comprises 12 residues. The CDR3: CASGTRKDEQYF. Here the CDR3 DNA reads TGTGCCAGCGGGACTAGGAAGGACGAGCAGTACTTC.

Details on this clone: Distinct nucleotide sequences in the sample also encode this CDR3. J is TRBJ1-2 and V is TRBV28, with a possible D match to TRBD1 (6 bases). The germline V gene has CDR1 MDHEN and CDR2 SYDVKM. This CDR3 has 13 amino acids. Trimming pared 2 bases from V and 4 bases from J, leaving 8 bases between. For the CDR3, the DNA is TGTGCCAGCAGTTTAGGAGGGGGCTATGGCTACACCTTC. Its translation is CASSLGGGYGYTF.